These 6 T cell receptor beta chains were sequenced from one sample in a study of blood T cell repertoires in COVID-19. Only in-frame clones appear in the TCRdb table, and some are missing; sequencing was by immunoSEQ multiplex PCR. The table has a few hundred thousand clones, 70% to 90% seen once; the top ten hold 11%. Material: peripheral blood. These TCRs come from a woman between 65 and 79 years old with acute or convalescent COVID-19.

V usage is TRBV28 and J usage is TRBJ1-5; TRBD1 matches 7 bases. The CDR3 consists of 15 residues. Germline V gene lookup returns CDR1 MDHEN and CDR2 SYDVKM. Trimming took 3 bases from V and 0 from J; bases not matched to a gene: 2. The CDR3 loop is CASSLGTDSNQPQHF. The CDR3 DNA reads TGTGCCAGCAGTTTGGGGACAGATAGCAATCAGCCCCAGCATTTT.

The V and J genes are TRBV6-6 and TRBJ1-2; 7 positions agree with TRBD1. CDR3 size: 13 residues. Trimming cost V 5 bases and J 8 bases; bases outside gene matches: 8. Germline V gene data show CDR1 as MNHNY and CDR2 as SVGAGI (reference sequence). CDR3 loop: CASSKQGLGGYTF. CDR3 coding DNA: TGTGCCAGCAGTAAACAGGGGCTGGGGGGCTACACCTTC.

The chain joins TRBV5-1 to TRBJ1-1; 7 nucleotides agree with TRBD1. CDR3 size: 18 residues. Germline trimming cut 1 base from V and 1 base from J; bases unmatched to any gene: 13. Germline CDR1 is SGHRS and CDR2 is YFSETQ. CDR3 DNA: TGCGCCAGCAGCTTGTGGGTCCGGGACAGTGCCCCGAACACTGAAGCTTTCTTT. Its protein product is CASSLWVRDSAPNTEAFF.

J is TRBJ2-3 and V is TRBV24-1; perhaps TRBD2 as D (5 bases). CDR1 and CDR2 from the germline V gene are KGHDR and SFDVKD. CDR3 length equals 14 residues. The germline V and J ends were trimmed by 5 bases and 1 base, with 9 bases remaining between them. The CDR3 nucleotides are TGTGCCACCAGTGGCTCCGGGGGCACAGATACGCAGTATTTT. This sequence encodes CATSGSGGTDTQYF.

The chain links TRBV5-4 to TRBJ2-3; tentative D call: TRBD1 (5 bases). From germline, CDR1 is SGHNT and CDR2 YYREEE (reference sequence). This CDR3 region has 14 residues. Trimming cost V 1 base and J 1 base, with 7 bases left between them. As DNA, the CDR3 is TGTGCCAGCAGCTTGACAGGCCGCACAGATACGCAGTATTTT. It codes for CASSLTGRTDTQYF.

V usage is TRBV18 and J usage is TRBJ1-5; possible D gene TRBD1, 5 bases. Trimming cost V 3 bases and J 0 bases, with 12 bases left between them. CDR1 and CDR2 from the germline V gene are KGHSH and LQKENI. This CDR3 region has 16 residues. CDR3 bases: TGTGCCAGCTCACCGTACGGGGGAAATAGCAATCAGCCCCAGCATTTT. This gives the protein CASSPYGGNSNQPQHF.